These 17 T cell receptor beta chains share one sample of origin, sequenced in a study of lymphopenia after photon versus proton radiotherapy. Sequencing was performed with immunoSEQ multiplex PCR; in TCRdb, only in-frame clones are kept and a portion is missing. The table has 6,000 to 9,000 clones, just under 95% seen once; the top ten hold around 1.5%. The sample in question was peripheral blood, obtained from a patient treated with photon-based radiotherapy. These TCRs come from a woman aged 45-59 years with cholangiocarcinoma.

The J gene is TRBJ1-1, the V gene TRBV2; no firm D call. Trimming removed 7 bases at V and 0 bases at J, with 3 bases between. The germline CDR1 and CDR2 sequences are SNHLY and FYNNEI. The CDR3 contains 11 residues. CDR3 in DNA: TGTGCCAGCAAAGTGAACACTGAAGCTTTCTTT. Protein product: CASKVNTEAFF.

This clone showed up just once. The CDR3 DNA sequence: TGTGCCAGCATGAGGAGGTTGGATGGCAATCAGCCCCAGCATTTT. Protein: CASMRRLDGNQPQHF. This rearrangement joins TRBV6-1 to TRBJ1-5; D is ambiguous. V lost 7 bases and J lost 2, with 15 bases in between. The CDR3 extends over 15 amino acids. CDR1 and CDR2 from the germline V gene are MNHNS and SASEGT.

The rearrangement joins TRBV7-2 to TRBJ2-4; D is unclear. This CDR3 has 15 residues. Deletions cut 1 base from V and 3 bases from J, with 10 bases between. Germline V gene data show CDR1 as SGHTA and CDR2 as FQGNSA. CDR3 sequence: CASSLEGLGKNIQYF. CDR3 DNA: TGTGCCAGCAGCTTAGAGGGTTTGGGCAAAAACATTCAGTACTTC. Full variable domain (outside the CDR3, taken from reference TRBV7-2 and TRBJ2-4): GAGVSQSPSNKVTEKGKDVELRCDPISGHTALYWYRQSLGQGLEFLIYFQGNSAPDKSGLPSDRFSAERTGGSVSTLTIQRTQQEDSAVYLCASSLEGLGKNIQYFGAGTRLSVL.

With regard to this clone: Germline and junction disagree at one end, which may indicate a read error. This chain uses TRBV18 with TRBJ1-3; unclear D gene. Germline CDR1 KGHSH, CDR2 LQKENI. The CDR3 length is 14 residues. The CDR3 nucleotides read TGTGCCAGCTCACCACAATGGGGTGGAGACACCATATATTTT. Translation gives CASSPQWGGDTIYF.

The gene calls are TRBV7-9 and TRBJ1-3, with D possibly TRBD1 on 6 matching bases. Trimming removed 1 base at V and 2 bases at J, with 12 bases between. Germline CDR1 and CDR2: SEHNR and FQNEAQ (reference sequence). This CDR3 contains 16 residues. The CDR3 DNA sequence: TGTGCCAGCAGCTTAGGGATTGGGGGCGCTGGAAACACCATATATTTT. It encodes CASSLGIGGAGNTIYF.

This chain uses TRBV7-2 with TRBJ2-1, with 7 bases identical to TRBD2. The ends lost 3 bases at V and 3 bases at J; junction bases unmatched: 5. This CDR3 contains 15 residues. The germline V gene has CDR1 SGHTA and CDR2 FQGNSA. The CDR3, as DNA: TGTGCCAGCAGCTTTGTTGCGGGGGACTACAATGAGCAGTTCTTC. This encodes CASSFVAGDYNEQFF.

The chain links TRBV5-6 to TRBJ2-5, with 7 bases aligning to TRBD1. V was pared by 4 bases and J by 9 bases, with 9 bases of the junction left unmatched. CDR3 length: 13 residues. CDR1 and CDR2 from the germline V gene are SGHDT and YYEEEE. Here the CDR3 DNA reads TGTGCCAGCAGCCAGGCAGGGGGTTGGTCCCAGTACTTC. This codes for CASSQAGGWSQYF.

The chain links TRBV6-6 to TRBJ1-5, with D maybe TRBD1 (5 bases). CDR3 length: 12 amino acids. CDR1 and CDR2 from the germline V gene are MNHNY and SVGAGI (reference sequence). V was pared by 5 bases and J by 6 bases, with 8 bases between. The CDR3 bases are TGTGCCAGCAGTCCCGACAGTCAGCCCCAGCATTTT. Its protein product is CASSPDSQPQHF.

The genes are TRBV7-9 and TRBJ2-1, with 8 bases lining up with TRBD2. The CDR3 is 17 residues long. CDR1 SEHNR and CDR2 FQNEAQ come from the germline V gene (reference sequence). V lost 2 bases and J lost 9; bases outside the gene matches: 15. CDR3 amino acids: CASSLKGRQTSETEQFF. DNA for the CDR3: TGTGCCAGCAGCTTAAAAGGACGACAGACTAGCGAGACTGAGCAGTTCTTC.

The gene calls are TRBV5-6 and TRBJ2-5; D possibly corresponds to TRBD2 (7 bases). Germline values: CDR1 SGHDT, CDR2 YYEEEE. V was shortened by 0 bases and J by 3 bases, with 12 bases between the two germline ends. The CDR3 consists of 15 residues. The CDR3 DNA reads as TGTGCCAGCAGCTTGGCGGCGGGGGCAAAAGAGACCCAGTACTTC. It yields the protein CASSLAAGAKETQYF.

This clone was seen once. The chain is built from TRBV29-1 and TRBJ1-4; 8 bases agree with TRBD1. CDR1 and CDR2 from the germline V gene are SQVTM and ANQGSEA. The CDR3 consists of 13 residues. V lost 8 bases and J lost 8; bases outside the gene matches: 10. CDR3 sequence (DNA): TGCAGCACCGGAGGACAGGGAGGGGAAAAACTGTTTTTT. Translating gives CSTGGQGGEKLFF. Filled out from reference TRBV29-1 and TRBJ1-4, the complete variable domain reads SAVISQKPSRDICQRGTSLTIQCQVDSQVTMMFWYRQQPGQSLTLIATANQGSEATYESGFVIDKFPISRPNLTFSTLTVSNMSPEDSSIYLCSTGGQGGEKLFFGSGTQLSVL.

The V gene is TRBV7-9, the J gene TRBJ1-2; D might be TRBD1 (5 bases). V was shortened by 2 bases and J by 5 bases, with 15 bases between the two germline ends. Germline-derived CDR1 and CDR2 are SEHNR and FQNEAQ (reference sequence). The CDR3 extends over 15 amino acids. Here the CDR3 DNA reads TGTGCCAGCAGCTTATCCTCAGGACACCAGTATGGCTACACCTTC. This gives the protein CASSLSSGHQYGYTF. Variable domain in full (rest from reference TRBV7-9 and TRBJ1-2): DTGVSQNPRHKITKRGQNVTFRCDPISEHNRLYWYRQTLGQGPEFLTYFQNEAQLEKSRLLSDRFSAERPKGSFSTLEIQRTEQGDSAMYLCASSLSSGHQYGYTFGSGTRLTVV.

The gene calls are TRBV29-1 and TRBJ2-1, with 9 bases fitting TRBD1. With 7 bases clipped from V and 4 bases from J, the junction kept 5 bases outside the gene matches. The CDR3 is 13 amino acids. From germline, CDR1 is SQVTM and CDR2 ANQGSEA. The CDR3 DNA is TGCAGCGCGGACAGGGGAGGGTACAATGAGCAGTTCTTC. Protein sequence: CSADRGGYNEQFF.

The chain joins TRBV7-9 to TRBJ2-7; D possibly uses TRBD1 or TRBD2 (6 bases each). Germline V lookup: CDR1 SEHNR, CDR2 FQNEAQ (reference sequence). V lost 5 bases to trimming and J lost 3 bases, with 14 bases between them. The CDR3 has 14 residues. The CDR3 loop reads CASSPRRGSYEQYF. CDR3 in DNA: TGTGCCAGCAGCCCCCGGAGGGGGAGCTACGAGCAGTACTTC.

The CDR3 reads CAWWSRPAATNYGYTF. Here the CDR3 DNA reads TGTGCCTGGTGGTCTCGTCCGGCAGCCACCAACTATGGCTACACCTTC. V usage is TRBV30 and J usage is TRBJ1-2, with D unresolved. V lost 5 bases and J lost 2, with 21 bases in between. CDR3 length equals 16 residues. Germline lookup yields CDR1 GTSNPN and CDR2 SVGIG (reference sequence). The full variable domain, rest sourced from reference TRBV30 and TRBJ1-2, is SQTIHQWPATLVQPVGSPLSLECTVEGTSNPNLYWYRQAAGRGLQLLFYSVGIGQISSEVPQNLSASRPQDRQFILSSKKLLLSDSGFYLCAWWSRPAATNYGYTFGSGTRLTVV.

This CDR3 is CASSGPGQPQHF. As DNA, the CDR3 is TGTGCCAGCAGTGGGCCAGGTCAGCCCCAGCATTTT. V is TRBV25-1 and J is TRBJ1-5; D gene unclear. Trimming took 4 bases from V and 6 from J, leaving 7 bases between them. The CDR3 length is 12 residues. CDR1 and CDR2 (germline): MGHDK, SYGVNS.

The J gene is TRBJ1-2, the V gene TRBV10-3, with TRBD1 matching over 8 bases. With V trimmed by 8 bases and J by 3 bases, 8 bases remained unmatched. The CDR3 loop spans 14 amino acids. Germline V gene lookup returns CDR1 ENHRY and CDR2 SYGVKD. This CDR3 is CAIDEDRADYGYTF. CDR3 nucleotide sequence: TGTGCCATCGATGAGGACAGGGCTGACTATGGCTACACCTTC.